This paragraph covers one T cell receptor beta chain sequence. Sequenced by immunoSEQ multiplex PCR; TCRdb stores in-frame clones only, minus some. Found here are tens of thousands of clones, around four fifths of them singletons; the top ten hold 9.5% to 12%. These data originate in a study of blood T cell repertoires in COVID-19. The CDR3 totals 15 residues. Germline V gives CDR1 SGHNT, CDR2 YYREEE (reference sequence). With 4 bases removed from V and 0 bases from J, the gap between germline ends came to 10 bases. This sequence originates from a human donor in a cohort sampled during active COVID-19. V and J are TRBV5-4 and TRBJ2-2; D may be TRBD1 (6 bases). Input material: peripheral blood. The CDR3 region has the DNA TGTGCCAGCAGCGATAGGACAGCGAACACCGGGGAGCTGTTTTTT. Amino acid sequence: CASSDRTANTGELFF.